This T cell receptor beta chain was recovered during a study of T cells in Graves' hyperthyroidism and ophthalmopathy. About the study: Peripheral blood sampling occurred at initial diagnosis, before any treatment.

Amplification of TCR beta CDR3 regions used RNA as the template. The HTBI primer set drove a first-round RT-PCR of the TCR CDR3. TCRdb reanalysed the multiplex PCR reads using MiXCR and keeps one entry per CDR3 protein. The table shows 50,000 to 60,000 distinct CDR3 sequences, with less than 60% occurring only once. Lactation, pregnancy, other autoimmune disease or uncontrolled infection excluded patients. Thyroid ultrasound, orbital computed tomography, clinical symptoms, and serum thyroxine and TRAb underpinned diagnoses. Germline V lookup: CDR1 SGDLS, CDR2 YYNGEE. The CDR3 consists of 16 residues. As concerns this clonotype: Its antigen remains unidentified. Relative to the germline gene, one junction end is altered; a read error may explain this.

Study-wide findings and caveats: Using 13 V-J features, a model discriminated ophthalmopathy from stable hyperthyroidism.

Sequencing was done on a sample of blood. The V call is TRBV9, the J call TRBJ2-2; the D gene is possibly TRBD2 (5 bases). The clonotype was recovered from a woman between 45 and 65 years old with Graves' ophthalmopathy. This CDR3 is CASSVGLGVGDGVLFF. CDR3 DNA: TGTGCCAGCAGCGTAGGACTGGGAGTTGGTGACGGGGTGCTGTTTTTT.